A single sample is the source of the 15 T cell receptor beta chains below, sequenced in a study of T cell changes during pregnancy in multiple sclerosis. The protocol was immunoSEQ multiplex PCR, while the TCRdb copy is restricted to in-frame clones and leaves out a portion. The sample lists tens of thousands of clones; more than 75% were seen once. This material consisted of peripheral blood, taken in the first trimester of pregnancy. Receptors were obtained from a female donor in good health, enrolled as a control in a pregnancy study.

This rearrangement joins TRBV25-1 to TRBJ2-3, with 11 nucleotides matching TRBD2. From germline, CDR1 is MGHDK and CDR2 SYGVNS. This CDR3 region has 17 residues. J lost 1 base, V lost 1 base, and 4 bases had no gene match. In DNA, the CDR3 is TGTGCCAGCAGTGAATCACTAGCGGGGGATCGCACAGATACGCAGTATTTT. Protein sequence: CASSESLAGDRTDTQYF.

The chain links TRBV5-1 to TRBJ1-2, with 7 positions matching TRBD1. After removal of 0 bases from V and 4 bases from J, the junction contained 9 bases not matched to a gene. This CDR3 spans 16 amino acids. Germline-derived CDR1 and CDR2 are SGHRS and YFSETQ. The CDR3 DNA reads TGCGCCAGCAGCTTGGGTGAGGGGGCTAAAGCCTATGGCTACACCTTC. This encodes CASSLGEGAKAYGYTF.

V is TRBV6-5 and J is TRBJ2-3, with 8 bases fitting TRBD2. V gave up 2 bases and J gave up 3 bases; unmatched junction bases: 4. Germline lookup yields CDR1 MNHEY and CDR2 SVGAGI. This CDR3 region has 15 residues. The CDR3 DNA is TGTGCCAGCAGTTACACGACTAGCGAGACAGATACGCAGTATTTT. Amino acid sequence: CASSYTTSETDTQYF.

This clone was seen more than once but under ten times. The chain carries TRBV10-3 and TRBJ2-2; D remains ambiguous. In germline, CDR1 is ENHRY, CDR2 SYGVKD. This CDR3 has 11 amino acids. V lost 10 bases and J 9 bases, leaving 12 bases between the germline ends. The CDR3 DNA sequence: TGTGCCACCCTGAACAGCCGGGAGCTGTTTTTT. This gives the protein CATLNSRELFF.

Written as DNA, the CDR3 is TGTGCCGCTAGCGGGAGCACCGGGGAGCTGTTTTTT. Translating gives CAASGSTGELFF. The chain combines TRBV30 with TRBJ2-2, with 10 bases aligning to TRBD2. From germline, CDR1 is GTSNPN and CDR2 SVGIG (reference sequence). Unmatched junction bases numbered 1, after V lost 8 bases and J lost 4 bases. The CDR3 totals 12 residues.

Comments on this clone: This sample includes further DNA sequences coding for the same CDR3. The chain uses TRBV13 and TRBJ1-6, with TRBD1 matching over 10 bases. Germline V gives CDR1 PRHDT, CDR2 FYEKMQ (reference sequence). The CDR3 runs to 14 residues. Trimming cost V 5 bases and J 8 bases; bases outside gene matches: 3. Here the CDR3 reads CASSAGTGDSPLHF. The CDR3 DNA is TGTGCCAGCAGCGCAGGGACAGGGGATTCACCCCTCCACTTT.

The rearrangement uses TRBV7-6 and TRBJ2-7, with D perhaps matching TRBD1 (7 bases). This CDR3 has 14 residues. V was shortened by 4 bases and J by 7 bases, with 17 bases between the two germline ends. The germline V gene encodes CDR1 SGHVS and CDR2 FNYEAQ. The CDR3 sequence: CASSSGGTLWEQYF. As DNA, the CDR3 is TGTGCCAGCAGCTCAGGGGGGACTTTATGGGAGCAGTACTTC.

The rearrangement joins TRBV7-8 to TRBJ1-3; the D is unclear. CDR1 SGHVS and CDR2 FQNEAQ come from the germline V gene. V was clipped by 3 bases and J by 0 bases, with 3 bases between them. The CDR3 contains 13 residues. This CDR3 is CASSFGSGNTIYF. The CDR3 nucleotides are TGTGCCAGCAGCTTCGGCTCTGGAAACACCATATATTTT.

The rearrangement uses TRBV6-1 and TRBJ2-5, with D unclear. Trimming pared 4 bases from V and 4 bases from J, leaving 10 bases between. Germline CDR1 MNHNS, CDR2 SASEGT. The CDR3 extends over 13 amino acids. CDR3: CASSAYSGETQYF. The CDR3 nucleotides are TGTGCCAGCAGTGCATACAGTGGAGAGACCCAGTACTTC.

This sequence joins TRBV10-3 and TRBJ1-5, with 7 bases identical to TRBD1. The trim removed 9 bases at V and 7 bases at J, leaving 9 bases unmatched. Germline lookup yields CDR1 ENHRY and CDR2 SYGVKD. This CDR3 has 13 residues. The CDR3 is CAIRGTEGQPQHF. The CDR3 DNA sequence: TGTGCCATTCGGGGGACAGAGGGCCAGCCCCAGCATTTT.

This clone has just a few counts. The rearrangement links TRBV29-1 to TRBJ2-1; tentative D call: TRBD2 (6 bases). Trimming removed 8 bases at V and 3 bases at J, with 17 bases between. Germline V gene data show CDR1 as SQVTM and CDR2 as ANQGSEA. The CDR3 is 14 amino acids. CDR3 nucleotides: TGCAGCTTTAGCGCGCCGGGAGACTACAATGAGCAGTTCTTC. Encoded protein: CSFSAPGDYNEQFF.

The chain carries TRBV4-2 and TRBJ2-7, with 10 bases matching TRBD2. The CDR3 is made up of 15 amino acids. CDR1 LGHNA and CDR2 YNFKEQ come from the germline V gene. V trimming: 4 bases; J trimming: 5 bases; junction bases outside the gene matches: 8. The CDR3 DNA sequence: TGTGCCAGCAGCCCCATAGCGGGGGGCCCCCACGAGCAGTACTTC. It specifies CASSPIAGGPHEQYF.

V and J are TRBV11-3 and TRBJ2-3; TRBD1 matches 8 bases. The CDR3 consists of 16 residues. With 5 bases clipped from V and 2 bases from J, the junction kept 9 bases outside the gene matches. CDR1 is SGHNT, CDR2 YENEEA, per germline. In nucleotides, the CDR3 is TGTGCCAGCAGCGGGCCAGGACAGGGTAACACAGATACGCAGTATTTT. This sequence encodes CASSGPGQGNTDTQYF.

CDR3 residues: CATHSVYYGYTF. Written as DNA, the CDR3 is TGTGCCACCCATTCAGTGTACTATGGCTACACCTTC. The chain is built from TRBV5-4 and TRBJ1-2; D is unclear. The CDR3 consists of 12 residues. Trimming took off 9 bases at V and 3 bases at J, with 12 bases between the two ends. Germline CDR1 SGHNT, CDR2 YYREEE (reference sequence).

J is TRBJ1-5 and V is TRBV4-1; tentatively, D is TRBD1 (5 bases). The length of the CDR3 is 14 residues. The V gene lost 1 base and the J gene lost 4 bases, with 8 bases spanning the gap. From germline, CDR1 is MGHRA and CDR2 YSYEKL. The CDR3 loop is CASSQVPGNQPQHF. CDR3 in DNA: TGCGCCAGCAGCCAAGTCCCAGGGAATCAGCCCCAGCATTTT.